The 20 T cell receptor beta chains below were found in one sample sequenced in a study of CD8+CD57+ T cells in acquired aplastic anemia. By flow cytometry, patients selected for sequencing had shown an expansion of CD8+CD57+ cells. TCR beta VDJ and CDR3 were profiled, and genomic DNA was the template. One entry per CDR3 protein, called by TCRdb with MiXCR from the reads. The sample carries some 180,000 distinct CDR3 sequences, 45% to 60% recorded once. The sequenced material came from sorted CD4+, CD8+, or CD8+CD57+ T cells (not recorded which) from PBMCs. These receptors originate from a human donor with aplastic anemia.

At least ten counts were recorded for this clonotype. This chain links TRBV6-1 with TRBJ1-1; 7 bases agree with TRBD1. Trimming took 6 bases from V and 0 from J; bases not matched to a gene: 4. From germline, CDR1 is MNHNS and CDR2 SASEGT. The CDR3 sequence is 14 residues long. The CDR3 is CASRQTGLNTEAFF. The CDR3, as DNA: TGTGCCAGCAGGCAGACAGGGTTGAACACTGAAGCTTTCTTT.

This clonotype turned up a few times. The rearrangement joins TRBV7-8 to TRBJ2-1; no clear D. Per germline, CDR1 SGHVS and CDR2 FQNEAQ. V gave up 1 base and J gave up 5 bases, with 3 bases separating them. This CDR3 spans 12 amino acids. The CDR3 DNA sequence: TGTGCCAGCAGCTTAGGGGACAATGAGCAGTTCTTC. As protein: CASSLGDNEQFF.

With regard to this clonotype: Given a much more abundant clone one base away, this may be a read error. The CDR3 coding sequence is TGTGCCAGCGGATCTATAACAGGGAGGAACACTGAAGCTTTCTTT. This codes for CASGSITGRNTEAFF. The chain carries TRBV7-9 and TRBJ1-1; weak D call: TRBD1 (6 bases). This CDR3 has 15 residues. Germline values: CDR1 SEHNR, CDR2 FQNEAQ (reference sequence). The germline V and J ends were trimmed by 8 bases and 1 base, with 17 bases remaining between them.

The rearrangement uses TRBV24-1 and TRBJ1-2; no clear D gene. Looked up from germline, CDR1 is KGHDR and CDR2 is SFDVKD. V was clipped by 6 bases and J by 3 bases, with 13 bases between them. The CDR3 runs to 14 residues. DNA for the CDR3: TGTGCCACCAGTCAAGGTATGGGCCACTATGGCTACACCTTC. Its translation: CATSQGMGHYGYTF.

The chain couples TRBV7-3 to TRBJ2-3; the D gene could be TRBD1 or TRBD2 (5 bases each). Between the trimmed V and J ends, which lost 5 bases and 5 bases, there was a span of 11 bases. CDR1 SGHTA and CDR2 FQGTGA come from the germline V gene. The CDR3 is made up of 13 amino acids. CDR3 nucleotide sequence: TGTGCCAGCAGCCTCAGGGAGCGAGATACGCAGTATTTT. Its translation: CASSLRERDTQYF.

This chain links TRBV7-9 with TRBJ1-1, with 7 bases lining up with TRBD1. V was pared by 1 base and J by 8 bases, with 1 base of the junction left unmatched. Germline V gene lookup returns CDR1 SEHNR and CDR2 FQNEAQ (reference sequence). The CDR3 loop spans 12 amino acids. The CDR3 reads CASSLEGAEAFF. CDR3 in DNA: TGTGCCAGCAGCTTAGAGGGGGCCGAAGCTTTCTTT.

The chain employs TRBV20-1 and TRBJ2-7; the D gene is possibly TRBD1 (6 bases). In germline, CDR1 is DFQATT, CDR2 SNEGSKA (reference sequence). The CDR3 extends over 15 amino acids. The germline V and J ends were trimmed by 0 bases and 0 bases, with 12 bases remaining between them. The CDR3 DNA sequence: TGCAGTGCTAGAGAGTCCAGGGGTAACTCCTACGAGCAGTACTTC. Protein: CSARESRGNSYEQYF.

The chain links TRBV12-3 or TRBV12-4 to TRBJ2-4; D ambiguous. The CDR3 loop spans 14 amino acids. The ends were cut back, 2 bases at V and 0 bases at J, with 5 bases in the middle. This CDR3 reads CASSLMLAKNIQYF. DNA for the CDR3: TGTGCCAGCAGTTTAATGCTAGCCAAAAACATTCAGTACTTC.

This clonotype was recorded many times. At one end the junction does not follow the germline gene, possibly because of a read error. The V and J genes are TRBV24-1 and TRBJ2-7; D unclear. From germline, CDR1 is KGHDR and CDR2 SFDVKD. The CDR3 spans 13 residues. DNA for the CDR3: TGTGCCGCCAGTGATTTGCCGGGTAACGAGCAGTACTTC. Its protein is CAASDLPGNEQYF.

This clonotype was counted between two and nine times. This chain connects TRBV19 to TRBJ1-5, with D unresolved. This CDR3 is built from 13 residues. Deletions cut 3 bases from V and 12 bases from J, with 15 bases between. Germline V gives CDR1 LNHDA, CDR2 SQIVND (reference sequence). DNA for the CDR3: TGTGCCAGTAGTATGTTCGTCGCAGGAGGCCAGCATTTT. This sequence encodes CASSMFVAGGQHF.

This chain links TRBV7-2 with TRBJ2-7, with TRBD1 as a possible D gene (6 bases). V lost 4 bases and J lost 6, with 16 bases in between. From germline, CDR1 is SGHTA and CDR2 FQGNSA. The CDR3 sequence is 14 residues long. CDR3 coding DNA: TGTGCCAGCAGCTCCCCCCTCCAGGGGTTCGAGCAGTACTTC. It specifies CASSSPLQGFEQYF.

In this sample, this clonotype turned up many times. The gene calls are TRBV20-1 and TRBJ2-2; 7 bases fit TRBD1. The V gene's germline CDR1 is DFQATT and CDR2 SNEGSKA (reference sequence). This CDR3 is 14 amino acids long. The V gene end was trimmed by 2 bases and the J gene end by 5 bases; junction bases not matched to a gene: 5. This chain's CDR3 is CSARLGGGTGELFF. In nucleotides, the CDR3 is TGCAGTGCTAGACTAGGGGGCGGAACCGGGGAGCTGTTTTTT.

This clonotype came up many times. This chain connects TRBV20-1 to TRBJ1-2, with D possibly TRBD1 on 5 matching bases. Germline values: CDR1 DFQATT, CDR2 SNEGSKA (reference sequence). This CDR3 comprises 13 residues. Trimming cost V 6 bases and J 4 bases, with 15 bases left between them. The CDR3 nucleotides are TGCAGTGCACCCGACCGGGGCACCTATGGCTACACCTTC. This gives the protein CSAPDRGTYGYTF.

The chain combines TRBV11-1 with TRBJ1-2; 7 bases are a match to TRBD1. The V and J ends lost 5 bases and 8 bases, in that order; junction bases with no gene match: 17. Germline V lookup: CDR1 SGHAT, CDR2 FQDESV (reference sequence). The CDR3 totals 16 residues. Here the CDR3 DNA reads TGTGCCAGCAGCCGCCCCGGAGGGGTAGGGGGCGAGGGCTACACCTTC. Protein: CASSRPGGVGGEGYTF. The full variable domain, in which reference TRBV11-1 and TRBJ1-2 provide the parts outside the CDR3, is EAEVAQSPRYKITEKSQAVAFWCDPISGHATLYWYRQILGQGPELLVQFQDESVVDDSQLPKDRFSAERLKGVDSTLKIQPAELGDSAMYLCASSRPGGVGGEGYTFGSGTRLTVV.

In nucleotides, the CDR3 is TGTGCCAGCAGTTCCTATAGCGGGACGAACACCGGGGAGCTGTTTTTT. Translation gives CASSSYSGTNTGELFF. The chain is built from TRBV25-1 and TRBJ2-2; 8 bases agree with TRBD2. Germline CDR1 reads MGHDK; CDR2 reads SYGVNS. V trimming: 5 bases; J trimming: 0 bases; junction bases outside the gene matches: 5. CDR3 size: 16 residues.

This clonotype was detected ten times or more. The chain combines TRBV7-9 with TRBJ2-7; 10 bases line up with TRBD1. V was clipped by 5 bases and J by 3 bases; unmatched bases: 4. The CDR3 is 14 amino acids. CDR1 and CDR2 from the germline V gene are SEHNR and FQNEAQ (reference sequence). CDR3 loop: CASSLGQGFYEQYF. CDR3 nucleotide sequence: TGTGCCAGCAGCCTGGGACAGGGGTTCTACGAGCAGTACTTC.

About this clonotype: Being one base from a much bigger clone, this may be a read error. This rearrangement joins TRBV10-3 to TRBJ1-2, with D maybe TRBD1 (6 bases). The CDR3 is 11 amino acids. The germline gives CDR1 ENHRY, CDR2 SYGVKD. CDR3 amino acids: CTITGRDGYTF. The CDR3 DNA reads TGTACCATCACAGGGAGGGATGGCTACACCTTC.

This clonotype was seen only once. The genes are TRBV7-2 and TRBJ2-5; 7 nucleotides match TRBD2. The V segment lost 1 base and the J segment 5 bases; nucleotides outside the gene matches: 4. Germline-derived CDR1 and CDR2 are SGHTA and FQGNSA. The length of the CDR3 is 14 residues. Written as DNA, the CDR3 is TGTGCCAGCAGCTTAGGGGGAGGGGTCGAGACCCAGTACTTC. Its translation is CASSLGGGVETQYF.

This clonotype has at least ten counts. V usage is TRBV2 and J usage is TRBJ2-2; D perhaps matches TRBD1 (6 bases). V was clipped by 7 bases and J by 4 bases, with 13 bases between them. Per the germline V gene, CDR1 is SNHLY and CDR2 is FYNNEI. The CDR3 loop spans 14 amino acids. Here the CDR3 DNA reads TGTGCCAGCAACGACAGGAGAGGCACCGGGGAGCTGTTTTTT. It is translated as CASNDRRGTGELFF.

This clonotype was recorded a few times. CDR3 loop: CSALGLAGGRDEQYF. CDR3 in DNA: TGCAGTGCCCTTGGACTAGCGGGGGGCCGGGACGAGCAGTACTTC. The genes are TRBV20-1 and TRBJ2-7; 14 bases line up with TRBD2. This CDR3 has 15 amino acids. V lost 6 bases and J lost 5; bases outside the gene matches: 9. Germline V lookup: CDR1 DFQATT, CDR2 SNEGSKA (reference sequence).